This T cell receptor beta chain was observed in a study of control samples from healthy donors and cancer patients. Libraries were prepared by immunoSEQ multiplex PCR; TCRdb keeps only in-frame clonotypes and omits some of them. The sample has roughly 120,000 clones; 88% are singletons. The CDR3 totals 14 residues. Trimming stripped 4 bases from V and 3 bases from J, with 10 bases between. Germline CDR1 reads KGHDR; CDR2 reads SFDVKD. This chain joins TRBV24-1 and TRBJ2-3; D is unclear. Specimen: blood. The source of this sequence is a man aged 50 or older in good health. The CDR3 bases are TGTGCCACCAGTGACCCAGTAGGGACAGATACGCAGTATTTT. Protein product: CATSDPVGTDTQYF.